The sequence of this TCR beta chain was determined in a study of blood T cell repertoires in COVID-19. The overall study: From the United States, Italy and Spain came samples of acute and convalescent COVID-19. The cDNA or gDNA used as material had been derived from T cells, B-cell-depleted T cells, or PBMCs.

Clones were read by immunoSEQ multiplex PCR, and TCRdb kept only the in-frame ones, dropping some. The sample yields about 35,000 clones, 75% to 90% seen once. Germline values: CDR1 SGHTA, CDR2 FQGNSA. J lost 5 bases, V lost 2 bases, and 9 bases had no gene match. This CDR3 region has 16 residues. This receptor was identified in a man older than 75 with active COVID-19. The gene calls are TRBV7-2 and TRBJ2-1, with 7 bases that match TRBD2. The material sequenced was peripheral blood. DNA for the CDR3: TGTGCCAGCAGCTTACGGGCTAGCGGACCTAACAATGAGCAGTTCTTC. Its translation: CASSLRASGPNNEQFF.